The clone carrying this TCR beta chain was detected many times. The antigen is not known. After removal of 3 bases from V and 5 bases from J, the junction contained 3 bases not matched to a gene. Germline-derived CDR1 and CDR2 are SNHLY and FYNNEI. This CDR3 is 14 amino acids long. This record comes from a study of T cells in Graves' hyperthyroidism and ophthalmopathy. TCR beta CDR3 sequences were amplified from RNA transcripts. Using the HTBI primer set, a first-round RT-PCR was run on the TCR CDR3. TCRdb re-derived calls from the multiplex PCR reads in MiXCR, one entry per CDR3 protein. The sample carries some 150,000 distinct CDR3 sequences, around 20% recorded once. Study results and caveats: With a median lead of 6.5 months before onset, the model predicted ophthalmopathy.

The receptor comes from a woman aged 45-59 years with Graves' hyperthyroidism that later progressed to Graves' ophthalmopathy. Sequenced input: blood. The V gene is TRBV2, the J gene TRBJ1-2; TRBD1 agrees at 10 bases. The CDR3, as DNA: TGTGCCAGCAGTGACGACAGGGGGCCGTATGGCTACACCTTC. Amino acid sequence: CASSDDRGPYGYTF.